Only one count was recorded for the clone carrying this T cell receptor (beta chain). The antigen is undetermined. This entry is derived from a study of cytomegalovirus exposure and HLA in healthy donors. Study-wide points: Earlier findings revealed that most TCR beta V segments proved productive either about 90% or about 30% of the time.

CDR3 length equals 16 residues. Germline CDR1 LGHNA, CDR2 YNFKEQ. V lost 0 bases and J 3 bases, leaving 15 bases between the germline ends. It was with 60 Vbeta and 13 Jbeta primers that the PCR ran. The repertoire was sequenced with immunoSEQ multiplex PCR; TCRdb's copy has only in-frame clones and lacks some. The repertoire consists of 150,000 to 200,000 clones, with 82% occurring once and the leading ten covering over 1.2%. The sample comprised PBMCs. The rearrangement joins TRBV4-2 to TRBJ2-7; D might be TRBD1 (5 bases). The sequence came from a girl aged 10 to 17 in good health and CMV-seropositive. The CDR3 loop reads CASSQEATAGLYEQYF. The CDR3 nucleotides are TGTGCCAGCAGCCAAGAGGCCACCGCAGGGCTCTACGAGCAGTACTTC.